The T cell receptor (beta chain) under discussion was sequenced for a study of blood T cell repertoires in COVID-19. Concerning this clone: A junction boundary mismatches the germline segment, possibly from a read error.

The protocol was immunoSEQ multiplex PCR, while the TCRdb copy is restricted to in-frame clones and leaves out a portion. The sample records roughly 230,000 clones, roughly 84% being singletons. This CDR3 comprises 13 residues. Per the germline V gene, CDR1 is LNHDA and CDR2 is SQIVND (reference sequence). This receptor was identified in a man aged 45-65 years with active or convalescent COVID-19. The specimen sequenced was peripheral blood. This sequence joins TRBV19 and TRBJ2-2; maybe TRBD1 (5 bases). CDR3 amino acids: CASNQGNTGELFF. Here the CDR3 DNA reads TGTGCTAGTAATCAGGGGAACACCGGGGAGCTGTTTTTT.